The source of this TCR beta chain is a study of molecular identifiers for immune sequencing clone quantification. The CDR3 sequence is 11 residues long. Germline lookup yields CDR1 MNHEY and CDR2 SVGEGT. Via MiXCR, TCRdb re-called the PCR reads, giving one row per CDR3 protein. The top ten hold approximately 0.8% of the sample, which has more than 450,000 distinct CDR3 sequences, roughly a fifth seen once. Concerning this clonotype: Relative to the germline gene, one junction end is altered; a read error may explain this.

The material sequenced was naive CD8+ T cells from blood, with Jurkat cell RNA spiked in. This sample's subset: FACS-sorted CD8+CD4-CCR7+CD45RA+ naive T cells. The source is a human donor in good health. Some libraries in this study had Jurkat cell RNA spiked in. The genes are TRBV6-2 or TRBV6-3 and TRBJ2-7, with D uncertain. CDR3 coding DNA: TGTGCCAGCAGTCATAGTAACGAGCAGTGCTTC. This codes for CASSHSNEQCF.